This T cell receptor (beta chain) was obtained from a study of shared clonotypes between healthy human individuals. The CDR3 is 15 amino acids. Looked up from germline, CDR1 is SNHLY and CDR2 is FYNNEI. V shed 5 bases, J shed 8 bases, and the junction held 11 bases outside the gene matches. This clone was observed at least ten times. Generated by immunoSEQ multiplex PCR, the TCRdb table keeps only in-frame clones and is missing some. The sample records 850,000 to 1,200,000 clones, more than 60% being singletons. The sequencing input was memory CD4+ T cells sorted from blood. Subset of the sample: CD45RA-negative fraction. The chain joins TRBV2 to TRBJ2-1; 8 bases map to TRBD1. This receptor was obtained from a man aged 18 to 29 in good health. The CDR3 spells CASSPRTGFSYEQFF. DNA of the CDR3: TGTGCCAGCAGTCCAAGGACAGGGTTCTCCTATGAGCAGTTCTTC.